This section outlines one TCR beta chain sequence together with its context. Its antigen is unidentified. The data are from a study of cytomegalovirus exposure and HLA in healthy donors. With V trimmed by 2 bases and J by 2 bases, 4 bases remained unmatched. The CDR3 length is 16 residues. Germline V gene data show CDR1 as WSHSY and CDR2 as SAAADI. Study-wide points: Later analysis showed TCR association rates varying by HLA locus, highest for DRB1 and lowest for HLA-C. Presence/absence analyses assumed roughly uniform sequencing depth across donors, which may not hold. In a later analysis, donors in an Asian-associated ancestry cluster reportedly had fewer N-insertions in productive TCRs than the cohort mean.

It was with 60 Vbeta and 13 Jbeta primers that the PCR ran. Generated by immunoSEQ multiplex PCR, the TCRdb table keeps only in-frame clones and is missing some. The sample holds 110,000 or so clones; 60% to 80% are singletons and the top ten take about 16%. The TCR sequence derives from a man over 45 in good health and CMV-seropositive. The chain uses TRBV10-2 and TRBJ2-1; 9 positions agree with TRBD2. Sequencing was performed on PBMCs. The CDR3 spells CASSEIKRGAYNEQFF. The CDR3, as DNA: TGCGCCAGCAGTGAGATAAAGCGGGGGGCCTACAATGAGCAGTTCTTC.